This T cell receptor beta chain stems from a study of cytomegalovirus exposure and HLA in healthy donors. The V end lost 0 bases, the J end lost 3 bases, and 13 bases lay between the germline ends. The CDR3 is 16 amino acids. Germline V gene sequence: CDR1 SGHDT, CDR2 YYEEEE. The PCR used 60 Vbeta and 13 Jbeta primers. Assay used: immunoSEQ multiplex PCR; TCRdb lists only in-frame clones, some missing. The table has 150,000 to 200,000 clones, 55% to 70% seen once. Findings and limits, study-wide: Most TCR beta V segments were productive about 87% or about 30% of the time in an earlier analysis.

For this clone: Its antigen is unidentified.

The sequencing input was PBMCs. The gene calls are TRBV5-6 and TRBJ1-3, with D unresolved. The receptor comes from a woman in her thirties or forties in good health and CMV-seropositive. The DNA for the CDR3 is TGTGCCAGCAGCTTGGAGGGCAGGAGGCATGGAAACACCATATATTTT. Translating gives CASSLEGRRHGNTIYF. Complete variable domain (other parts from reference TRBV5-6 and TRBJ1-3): DAGVTQSPTHLIKTRGQQVTLRCSPKSGHDTVSWYQQALGQGPQFIFQYYEEEERQRGNFPDRFSGHQFPNYSSELNVNALLLGDSALYLCASSLEGRRHGNTIYFGEGSWLTVV.